These 5 T cell receptor beta chains were all obtained from the same sample, sequenced in a study of cytomegalovirus exposure and HLA in healthy donors. The PCR had 60 Vbeta and 13 Jbeta primers. Only in-frame clones appear in the TCRdb table, and some are missing; sequencing was by immunoSEQ multiplex PCR. The table lists about 83,000 clones, approximately 75% of them singletons. The material sequenced was PBMCs. These receptors were collected from a man in his sixties in good health and CMV-seronegative.

DNA for the CDR3: TGTGCCAGCAGCTTAGCCCCCGGGACAGGAGATAATCAGCCCCAGCATTTT. As protein: CASSLAPGTGDNQPQHF. The genes are TRBV7-6 and TRBJ1-5; 8 positions match TRBD1. The germline CDR1 and CDR2 sequences are SGHVS and FNYEAQ. V was pared by 0 bases and J by 4 bases, with 8 bases of the junction left unmatched. The CDR3 totals 17 residues.

A remark on this clone: At one boundary the junction diverges from the germline segment, which might be a read error. The chain recombines TRBV7-7 with TRBJ2-2, with 8 nucleotides matching TRBD2. This CDR3 is 15 amino acids long. CDR1 and CDR2 from the germline V gene are SSHAT and FNYEAQ (reference sequence). CDR3 in amino acids: CASSLALADTGELFF. Written as DNA, the CDR3 is TGTGCTAGCAGCTTAGCACTAGCGGACACCGGGGAGCTGTTTTTT.

The chain links TRBV5-1 to TRBJ2-3, with D perhaps TRBD1 (6 bases). There are 15 residues in the CDR3. V was cut by 4 bases and J by 2 bases, with 14 bases left in between. Germline-derived CDR1 and CDR2 are SGHRS and YFSETQ. The CDR3, as DNA: TGCGCCAGCAGCCTCGGGCCAGGGGTCACAGATACGCAGTATTTT. Translated, it gives CASSLGPGVTDTQYF.

The J gene is TRBJ1-4, the V gene TRBV30; D possibly corresponds to TRBD1 (5 bases). Per the germline V gene, CDR1 is GTSNPN and CDR2 is SVGIG (reference sequence). V was trimmed by 2 bases and J by 4 bases, leaving 14 bases between them. This CDR3 is 15 amino acids long. The CDR3 here is CAWSPSGLNNEKLFF. In DNA, the CDR3 is TGTGCCTGGAGTCCATCGGGACTGAATAATGAAAAACTGTTTTTT.

A few counts support this clone. The V call is TRBV4-3, the J call TRBJ1-1; D perhaps matches TRBD1 (5 bases). The CDR3 runs 15 residues. Germline-derived CDR1 and CDR2 are LGHNA and YSLEER. The V end was cut by 2 bases, the J end by 3 bases, with 13 bases between. This CDR3 is CASSQNDRRDTEAFF. DNA for the CDR3: TGCGCCAGCAGCCAAAACGACAGAAGGGACACTGAAGCTTTCTTT.